The 28 T cell receptor beta chains below all came from one sample that was sequenced in a study of shared clonotypes between healthy human individuals. This table comes from immunoSEQ multiplex PCR, and its TCRdb copy is limited to in-frame clones, with some not included. The sample lists 950,000 to 1,300,000 clones, about 70% occurring once. Input material: memory CD4+ T cells sorted from blood. Subset indicated: CD45RA-negative fraction. These receptors came from a young man in good health.

The chain employs TRBV21-1 and TRBJ1-4. TRBV21-1 is a pseudogene segment. This CDR3 comprises 18 residues. The CDR3: CASSKARAVGRSDEKLFF. The CDR3 DNA reads TGTGCCAGCAGCAAAGCCCGGGCCGTCGGTCGGTCGGATGAAAAACTGTTTTTT.

V usage is TRBV5-8 and J usage is TRBJ1-2; 9 nucleotides line up with TRBD1. V shed 2 bases, J shed 1 base, and the junction held 3 bases outside the gene matches. Germline CDR1 SGHTS, CDR2 YDEGEE. The length of the CDR3 is 15 residues. The CDR3: CASSFGTGSNYGYTF. CDR3 DNA: TGTGCCAGCAGCTTCGGGACAGGGAGTAACTATGGCTACACCTTC. The full variable domain, rest sourced from reference TRBV5-8 and TRBJ1-2, is EAGVTQSPTHLIKTRGQQATLRCSPISGHTSVYWYQQALGLGLQFLLWYDEGEERNRGNFPPRFSGRQFPNYSSELNVNALELEDSALYLCASSFGTGSNYGYTFGSGTRLTVV.

This clone was found a few times. The chain uses TRBV7-3 and TRBJ2-2, with D unresolved. CDR3 length: 13 residues. From germline, CDR1 is SGHTA and CDR2 FQGTGA. The V end was cut by 2 bases, the J end by 7 bases, with 8 bases between. DNA of the CDR3: TGTGCCAGCAGCTTAGCAGCACTCGGGGAGCTGTTTTTT. Protein sequence: CASSLAALGELFF.

The chain recombines TRBV7-2 with TRBJ2-1; 7 bases fit TRBD2. This CDR3 comprises 18 residues. CDR1 and CDR2 from the germline V gene are SGHTA and FQGNSA. Trimming took 5 bases from V and 0 from J; bases not matched to a gene: 13. The CDR3 protein is CASSHQRGLPSSYNEQFF. The CDR3 nucleotides read TGTGCCAGCAGCCACCAGAGGGGACTACCGAGCTCCTACAATGAGCAGTTCTTC.

The sample holds one count of this clone. Other DNA sequences in the same sample also yield this CDR3. This rearrangement joins TRBV19 to TRBJ2-7; no clear D. Germline V gives CDR1 LNHDA, CDR2 SQIVND (reference sequence). V dropped 5 bases and J dropped 4 bases, with 12 bases sitting between them. The CDR3 runs 13 residues. CDR3 DNA: TGTGCCAGTAGTCTTGGGATAGGTTACGAGCAGTACTTC. This translates into CASSLGIGYEQYF.

The rearrangement uses TRBV2 and TRBJ2-5; 9 nucleotides match TRBD1. The CDR3 is 17 residues long. Germline-derived CDR1 and CDR2 are SNHLY and FYNNEI. Germline trimming cut 7 bases from V and 5 bases from J; bases unmatched to any gene: 17. The CDR3 is CASKVSTGTGYGETQYF. The DNA for the CDR3 is TGTGCCAGCAAGGTCTCTACCGGGACAGGGTACGGGGAGACCCAGTACTTC.

Turning to this clone: Germline is not matched at one junction end, which may reflect a read error. At the DNA level, this CDR3 is encoded by other sequences in the same sample as well. CDR3 in DNA: TGCGCCAGCAGCTTGTCGATTGAGTACGAGCAGTACTTC. Translating gives CASSLSIEYEQYF. The chain links TRBV5-6 to TRBJ2-7; D gene unclear. Germline V gene sequence: CDR1 SGHDT, CDR2 YYEEEE. This CDR3 has 13 amino acids.

This clone appeared many times. The chain has TRBV10-3 and TRBJ2-5; weak D call: TRBD2 (6 bases). CDR3 length: 13 amino acids. Germline V gene lookup returns CDR1 ENHRY and CDR2 SYGVKD. V shed 5 bases and J shed 1 base, with 8 bases lying between them. CDR3 sequence: CAISRGTQETQYF. The CDR3, as DNA: TGTGCCATCAGTCGGGGGACCCAAGAGACCCAGTACTTC.

The chain uses TRBV30 and TRBJ2-5, with D possibly TRBD1 on 6 matching bases. There are 13 residues in the CDR3. Trimming shortened V by 3 bases and J by 7 bases, and 15 bases separated the two germline ends. Germline CDR1 and CDR2: GTSNPN and SVGIG (reference sequence). The DNA of the CDR3 is TGTGCCTGGAGCGGGGACAACGGAGGGACCCAGTACTTC. Residues: CAWSGDNGGTQYF. Looking up the rest from reference TRBV30 and TRBJ2-5 gives the full variable domain: SQTIHQWPATLVQPVGSPLSLECTVEGTSNPNLYWYRQAAGRGLQLLFYSVGIGQISSEVPQNLSASRPQDRQFILSSKKLLLSDSGFYLCAWSGDNGGTQYFGPGTRLLVL.

The chain carries TRBV2 and TRBJ2-7; D remains unclear. The germline V gene encodes CDR1 SNHLY and CDR2 FYNNEI. With 5 bases removed from V and 1 base from J, the gap between germline ends came to 12 bases. This CDR3 is 14 amino acids long. The CDR3 sequence: CASSLDSPSYEQYF. DNA of the CDR3: TGTGCCAGCAGTCTAGACTCACCATCCTACGAGCAGTACTTC.

The chain uses TRBV18 and TRBJ2-5; 9 nucleotides align to TRBD1. After removal of 6 bases from V and 5 bases from J, the junction contained 7 bases not matched to a gene. The CDR3 contains 14 residues. Germline V gene data show CDR1 as KGHSH and CDR2 as LQKENI. The CDR3 loop is CASSDRGISETQYF. CDR3 bases: TGTGCCAGCTCGGACAGGGGAATTTCTGAGACCCAGTACTTC.

The gene calls are TRBV29-1 and TRBJ1-2; D is perhaps TRBD1 (5 bases). The CDR3 consists of 13 residues. The germline CDR1 and CDR2 sequences are SQVTM and ANQGSEA. The V and J ends lost 6 bases and 6 bases respectively, with 17 bases between them. The CDR3 DNA sequence: TGCAGCGTGGCCCGAGGGGTACTGGATGGCTACACCTTC. Translated, it gives CSVARGVLDGYTF.

V usage is TRBV5-1 and J usage is TRBJ2-3; D call uncertain. The CDR3 runs to 13 residues. Germline CDR1 is SGHRS and CDR2 is YFSETQ. Trimming removed 3 bases from V and 0 bases from J, with 5 bases in between. CDR3 residues: CASSYPSTDTQYF. The CDR3 coding sequence is TGCGCCAGCAGCTACCCTAGCACAGATACGCAGTATTTT.

The genes are TRBV19 and TRBJ1-4, with 7 bases fitting TRBD1. Trimming took 8 bases from V and 8 from J; bases not matched to a gene: 11. Per the germline V gene, CDR1 is LNHDA and CDR2 is SQIVND (reference sequence). The CDR3 is made up of 14 amino acids. The CDR3 region is CASGKTGLSEKLFF. Written as DNA, the CDR3 is TGTGCCAGTGGGAAGACAGGGTTGAGCGAAAAACTGTTTTTT.

The rearrangement links TRBV7-2 to TRBJ2-1, with D perhaps given as TRBD1 or TRBD2 (5 bases each). V was cut by 1 base and J by 9 bases, with 25 bases left in between. The V gene's germline CDR1 is SGHTA and CDR2 FQGNSA. The CDR3 loop spans 18 amino acids. CDR3 in amino acids: CASSLGTYLRTGTGEQFF. Written as DNA, the CDR3 is TGTGCCAGCAGCTTAGGGACTTATTTACGGACGGGTACAGGTGAGCAGTTCTTC.

This chain links TRBV19 with TRBJ1-5, with D perhaps matching TRBD1 (5 bases). Germline lookup yields CDR1 LNHDA and CDR2 SQIVND (reference sequence). The CDR3 is 15 amino acids. Trimming shortened V by 6 bases and J by 2 bases, and 14 bases separated the two germline ends. The CDR3, as DNA: TGTGCCAGTAGCCCGGGACTCAGTCGCAATCAGCCCCAGCATTTT. Amino acid sequence: CASSPGLSRNQPQHF.

The genes are TRBV10-2 and TRBJ1-2, with a weak D call TRBD1 (5 bases). The V and J ends lost 0 bases and 1 base respectively, with 15 bases between them. Per germline, CDR1 WSHSY and CDR2 SAAADI. The CDR3 runs 17 residues. The CDR3 DNA reads TGCGCCAGCAGTGAGTCGGGAGGGGCGCATATTAACTATGGCTACACCTTC. Translating gives CASSESGGAHINYGYTF.

This chain uses TRBV4-3 with TRBJ2-2; D is perhaps TRBD2 (5 bases). The CDR3 runs to 17 residues. V was pared by 4 bases and J by 5 bases, with 20 bases between. Germline V gives CDR1 LGHNA, CDR2 YSLEER. The CDR3 sequence is CASSPFGVARGTGELFF. The DNA for the CDR3 is TGCGCCAGCAGCCCCTTCGGGGTAGCCCGAGGGACCGGGGAGCTGTTTTTT.

V is TRBV5-1 and J is TRBJ2-1; D is uncertain. Germline V gene sequence: CDR1 SGHRS, CDR2 YFSETQ. CDR3 size: 15 residues. The V gene lost 4 bases and the J gene lost 7 bases, with 18 bases spanning the gap. The CDR3 DNA reads as TGCGCCAGCAGCGACCAACAGTCTAGGTCGAATGAGCAGTTCTTC. As protein: CASSDQQSRSNEQFF.

The chain combines TRBV27 with TRBJ1-2; D remains ambiguous. V lost 2 bases and J lost 2, with 12 bases in between. Germline V gives CDR1 MNHEY, CDR2 SMNVEV (reference sequence). The CDR3 totals 15 residues. The CDR3 coding sequence is TGTGCCAGCAGTTTACATCAATATTCCAACTATGGCTACACCTTC. Translating gives CASSLHQYSNYGYTF.

This clone was seen only once. V usage is TRBV19 and J usage is TRBJ2-5; 7 positions agree with TRBD2. Unmatched junction bases numbered 4, after V lost 1 base and J lost 2 bases. Germline CDR1 and CDR2: LNHDA and SQIVND (reference sequence). The CDR3 covers 15 residues. The CDR3 loop reads CASSIASSGQETQYF. DNA of the CDR3: TGTGCCAGTAGTATAGCGTCTAGCGGACAAGAGACCCAGTACTTC.

The chain couples TRBV19 to TRBJ2-2; 7 bases align to TRBD1. With 6 bases clipped from V and 1 base from J, the junction kept 8 bases outside the gene matches. The V gene's germline CDR1 is LNHDA and CDR2 SQIVND (reference sequence). CDR3 length equals 16 residues. The CDR3 sequence: CASRPSGTVNTGELFF. CDR3 nucleotides: TGTGCCAGTAGACCCTCGGGGACAGTGAACACCGGGGAGCTGTTTTTT.

This clone was counted a few times. The genes are TRBV5-1 and TRBJ1-4; D might be TRBD1 (6 bases). The CDR3 extends over 14 amino acids. Germline V gives CDR1 SGHRS, CDR2 YFSETQ. V shed 7 bases and J shed 3 bases, with 13 bases lying between them. CDR3 sequence (DNA): TGCGCCAGCCGACCGGACAGTTCTAATGAAAAACTGTTTTTT. Translating gives CASRPDSSNEKLFF.

The chain has TRBV18 and TRBJ2-5; TRBD1 aligns across 9 bases. Unmatched junction bases numbered 11, after V lost 3 bases and J lost 3 bases. The CDR3 covers 17 residues. The germline V gene has CDR1 KGHSH and CDR2 LQKENI. The CDR3 sequence is CASSPPTYRGREETQYF. As DNA, the CDR3 is TGTGCCAGCTCACCCCCGACTTACAGGGGGCGTGAAGAGACCCAGTACTTC.

This clone has ten or more counts. Other nucleotide sequences in the sample specify the same CDR3. This chain links TRBV19 with TRBJ1-1, with D unclear. From germline, CDR1 is LNHDA and CDR2 SQIVND (reference sequence). CDR3 length: 11 amino acids. Trimming left V 8 bases short and J 1 base short, with 5 bases between. CDR3 nucleotides: TGTGCCAGTCGGGGGAACACTGAAGCTTTCTTT. Translating gives CASRGNTEAFF.

A word on this clone: Other DNA variants within this sample encode the same CDR3. The chain is built from TRBV18 and TRBJ2-1; 12 nucleotides align to TRBD2. The germline V gene has CDR1 KGHSH and CDR2 LQKENI. Unmatched junction bases numbered 7, after V lost 3 bases and J lost 7 bases. CDR3 length: 16 residues. CDR3 amino acids: CASSPPGLAGFNEQFF. DNA of the CDR3: TGTGCCAGCTCACCGCCCGGACTAGCGGGATTTAATGAGCAGTTCTTC.

The gene calls are TRBV6-6 and TRBJ1-1; 7 nucleotides line up with TRBD1. Trimming at V came to 3 bases and at J to 2 bases, leaving 6 bases not matched to a gene. The CDR3 has 15 residues. The V gene's germline CDR1 is MNHNY and CDR2 SVGAGI (reference sequence). The DNA for the CDR3 is TGTGCCAGCAGTTATCTCAGGGGGAAAAACACTGAAGCTTTCTTT. Protein sequence: CASSYLRGKNTEAFF.

V is TRBV4-1 and J is TRBJ1-1, with D hard to call. Trimming stripped 1 base from V and 0 bases from J, with 9 bases between. The germline CDR1 and CDR2 sequences are MGHRA and YSYEKL. This CDR3 region has 15 residues. The CDR3 is CASSQGSGLNTEAFF. The CDR3 nucleotides read TGCGCCAGCAGCCAAGGTTCGGGATTGAACACTGAAGCTTTCTTT.